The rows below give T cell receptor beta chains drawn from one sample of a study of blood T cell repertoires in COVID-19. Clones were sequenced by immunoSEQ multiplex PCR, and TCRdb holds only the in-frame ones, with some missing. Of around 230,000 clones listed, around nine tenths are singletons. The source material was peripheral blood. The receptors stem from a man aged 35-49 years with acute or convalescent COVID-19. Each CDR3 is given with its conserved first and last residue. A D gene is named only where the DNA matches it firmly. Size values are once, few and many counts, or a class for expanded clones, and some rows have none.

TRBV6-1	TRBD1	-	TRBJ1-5	TGTGCCAGCAGTGCGGGACAGGGGGCGGTCCATCAGCCCCAGCATTTT	CASSAGQGAVHQPQHF
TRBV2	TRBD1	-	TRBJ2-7	TGTGCCAGCAGCGGGGGACAGGGGGCGCGGTACGAGCAGTACTTC	CASSGGQGARYEQYF
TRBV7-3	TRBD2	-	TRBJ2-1	TGTGCCAGCAGCTTAAAGCCCCCGGGACTAGCGATTCCCCTCGGGCAGTTCTTC	CASSLKPPGLAIPLGQFF
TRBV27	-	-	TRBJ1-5	TGTGCCAGCAGCTTCGTGGGGCCAGGAAAGAATCAGCCCCAGCATTTT	CASSFVGPGKNQPQHF
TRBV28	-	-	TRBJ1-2	TGTGCCAGCAGTAAGGGAGGATCTAACTATGGCTACACCTTC	CASSKGGSNYGYTF
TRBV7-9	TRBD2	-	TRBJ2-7	TGTGCCAGCAGCCTACTAGCGGGAGGGCCGGGGTCGGGCGAGCAGTACTTC	CASSLLAGGPGSGEQYF
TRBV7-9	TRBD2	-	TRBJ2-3	TGTGCCAGCAGCTTAATGGGACTAGCGGGTTCCCTCACAGATACGCAGTATTTT	CASSLMGLAGSLTDTQYF
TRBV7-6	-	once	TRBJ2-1	TGTGCCAGCAGCTTACTACAGGGATCCTACAATGAGCAGTTCTTC	CASSLLQGSYNEQFF
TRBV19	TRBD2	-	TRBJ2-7	TGTGCCAGTAGTATAGGGACTAGCAGCTACGAGCAGTACTTC	CASSIGTSSYEQYF
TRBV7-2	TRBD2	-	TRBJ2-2	TGTGCCAGCAGCTGGACTAGCGAGTACACCGGGGAGCTGTTTTTT	CASSWTSEYTGELFF
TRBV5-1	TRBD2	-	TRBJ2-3	TGCGCCAGCAGCTCAAGACTAGCGGGGGTGGATACGCAGTATTTT	CASSSRLAGVDTQYF
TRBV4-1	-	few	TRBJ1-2	TGCGCCAGCAGCCAATTACACGCGGGCCCCCGGGGTAACTATGGCTACACCTTC	CASSQLHAGPRGNYGYTF
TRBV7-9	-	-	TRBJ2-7	TGTGCCAGCAGCCGCCGGGGGGCGGGAGCTCTCTACGAGCAGTACTTC	CASSRRGAGALYEQYF
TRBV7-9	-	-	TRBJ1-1	TGTGCCAGCAGCTTAGAAATGAGAAGGGGCGCTGACACTGAAGCTTTCTTT	CASSLEMRRGADTEAFF
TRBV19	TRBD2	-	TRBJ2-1	TGTGCCAGTAGCTCCAGATTCGGACTAGCGGGAGACAATGAGCAGTTCTTC	CASSSRFGLAGDNEQFF
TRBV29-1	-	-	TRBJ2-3	TGCAGCGTTGATTGGAGGAAGGAAAGCACAGATACGCAGTATTTT	CSVDWRKESTDTQYF
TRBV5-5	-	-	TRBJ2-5	TGTGCCAGCAGCCTGGGGACACGAGAGACCCAGTACTTC	CASSLGTRETQYF
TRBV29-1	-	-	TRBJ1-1	TGCAGCGTCCTCCGGGGAGGGTACACTGAAGCTTTCTTT	CSVLRGGYTEAFF
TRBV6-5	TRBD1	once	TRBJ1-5	TGTGCCAGCAGCGTGGACAGGGGCAGCAATCAGCCCCAGCATTTT	CASSVDRGSNQPQHF
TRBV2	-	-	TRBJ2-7	TGTGCCAGCAAAAACAGCCATATCGCCCTCTACGAGCAGTACTTC	CASKNSHIALYEQYF
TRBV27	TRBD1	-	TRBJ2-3	TGTGCCAGCAGTTTCTCAAGGACAGGGATCACAGATACGCAGTATTTT	CASSFSRTGITDTQYF
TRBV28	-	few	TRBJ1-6	TGTGCCATCCTCCCCCGAACCGGGGGGGCTTCACCCCTCCACTTT	CAILPRTGGASPLHF
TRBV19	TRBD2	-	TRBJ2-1	TGTGCCAGTAGTATAGACGTCCCGGGACTAGCGGGAGGGTCCTACAATGAGCAGTTCTTC	CASSIDVPGLAGGSYNEQFF
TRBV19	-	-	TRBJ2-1	TGTGCCAGTAGTCGGGGCGGGGCCGCCCTAGACGATGAGCAGTTCTTC	CASSRGGAALDDEQFF
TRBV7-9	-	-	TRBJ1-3	TGTGCCAGCAGCTTAACGCAGACTCTCCTCTCTGGAAACACCATATATTTT	CASSLTQTLLSGNTIYF
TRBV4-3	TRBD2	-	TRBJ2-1	TGCGCCAGCAGCCGAGGTGCGGGAGCTTTCAATGAGCAGTTCTTC	CASSRGAGAFNEQFF
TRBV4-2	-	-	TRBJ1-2	TGTGCCAGCACCACTTGGGACAAGGGTGGCTACACCTTC	CASTTWDKGGYTF
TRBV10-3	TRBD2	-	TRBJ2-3	TGTGCCATCAGCACACTTGCGCGGGAGAGCACAGATACGCAGTATTTT	CAISTLARESTDTQYF
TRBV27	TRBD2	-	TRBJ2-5	TGTGCCAGCAGGCCGTCGGCGGGAGGGGTGGGGGAGACCCAGTACTTC	CASRPSAGGVGETQYF
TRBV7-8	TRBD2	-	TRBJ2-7	TGTGCCAGCAGCTACTCCTCGACTAGCGGGAGGGCCGAGCAGTACTTC	CASSYSSTSGRAEQYF
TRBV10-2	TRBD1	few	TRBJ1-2	TGCGCCAGCAGAGAGGGGGGGACAGGGTTGGGCTATGGCTACACCTTC	CASREGGTGLGYGYTF
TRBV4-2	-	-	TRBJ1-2	TGTGCCAGCAGCCACTCACAGGACCCCTATGGCTACACCTTC	CASSHSQDPYGYTF
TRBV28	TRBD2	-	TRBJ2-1	TGTGCCAGCAGTTTAGGTAGCGGGAGACTGGATGAGCAGTTCTTC	CASSLGSGRLDEQFF
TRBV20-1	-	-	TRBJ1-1	TGCAGTGCTTCGGTCGCCTTTGAAGCTTTCTTT	CSASVAFEAFF
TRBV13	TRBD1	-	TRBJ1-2	TGTGCCAGCAGCCGAGACAGGGCGGGCTATGGCTACACCTTC	CASSRDRAGYGYTF
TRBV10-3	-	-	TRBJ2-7	TGTGCCATCAGTGATACTAGGCATCCTTACGAGCAGTACTTC	CAISDTRHPYEQYF
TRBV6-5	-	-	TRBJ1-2	TGTGCCAGCAGTTACGAGGGACTTTATGGCTACACCTTC	CASSYEGLYGYTF
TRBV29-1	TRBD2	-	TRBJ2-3	TGCAGCGTCGCACTTCCCCTTCCGGGAGGGCCCCTCGTTAGCACAGATACGCAGTATTTT	CSVALPLPGGPLVSTDTQYF
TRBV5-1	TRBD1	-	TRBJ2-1	TGCGCCAGCAGCTCCCCGACAGGGGGCTGGGATAATGAGCAGTTCTTC	CASSSPTGGWDNEQFF
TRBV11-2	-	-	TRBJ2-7	TGTGCCAGCAGCCTAGGGGGGACAGATACCTACGAGCAGTACTTC	CASSLGGTDTYEQYF
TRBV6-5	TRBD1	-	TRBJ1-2	TGTGCCAGCAGTTACTCCCGGGACAGGGTAAATGGCTACACCTTC	CASSYSRDRVNGYTF
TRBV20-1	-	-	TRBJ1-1	TGCAGTGCTAGTGATACAGAGATCACTGAAGCTTTCTTT	CSASDTEITEAFF
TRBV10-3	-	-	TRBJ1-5	TGTGCCATCCAGGCAGGAGGGGATCAGCCCCAGCATTTT	CAIQAGGDQPQHF
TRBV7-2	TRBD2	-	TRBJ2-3	TGTGCCAGCAGCTTAGCGCAGCTAGCGGGAGGGCTAACAGATACGCAGTATTTT	CASSLAQLAGGLTDTQYF
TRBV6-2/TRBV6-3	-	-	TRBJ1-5	TGTGCCAGCAGCCCTTTCGAAGCAGGGGTGCGACCTGAGCCCCAGCATTTT	CASSPFEAGVRPEPQHF
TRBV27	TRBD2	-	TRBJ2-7	TGTGCCAGCAGTCTAGCGGGAGGCTTCTACGAGCAGTACTTC	CASSLAGGFYEQYF
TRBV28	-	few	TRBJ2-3	TGTGCCAGCAGCCCGATCGGGGGAGATACGCAGTATTTT	CASSPIGGDTQYF
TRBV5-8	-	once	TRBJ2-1	TGTGCCAGCAGCCGTGAGGCTAGCAATGAGCAGTTCTTC	CASSREASNEQFF
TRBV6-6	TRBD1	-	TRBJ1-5	TGTGCCAGCAGCATAGACAGGGAAGGAAGTCAGCCCCAGCATTTT	CASSIDREGSQPQHF
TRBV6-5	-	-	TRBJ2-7	TGTGCCAGCAGATTACTCTGGGGGGCCTACGAGCAGTACTTC	CASRLLWGAYEQYF
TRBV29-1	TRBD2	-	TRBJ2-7	TGCAGCGTTGTGGGGGTAGCGGGCCCTCCGACCTACGAGCAGTACTTC	CSVVGVAGPPTYEQYF
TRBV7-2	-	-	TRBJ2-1	TGTGCCAGCAGCCCGTGGGGGGTCGGAGGGTTTAATGAGCAGTTCTTC	CASSPWGVGGFNEQFF
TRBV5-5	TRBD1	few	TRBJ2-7	TGTGCCAGCAGCTTGGTCCAGGGGGCATACTACGAGCAGTACTTC	CASSLVQGAYYEQYF
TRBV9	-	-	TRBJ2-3	TGTGCCAGCAGCGTCGGGGTAGATACGCAGTATTTT	CASSVGVDTQYF